This T cell receptor (beta chain) was recovered during a study of shared clonotypes between healthy human individuals. The ends lost 4 bases at V and 8 bases at J; junction bases unmatched: 5. The CDR3 spans 14 residues. Per germline, CDR1 SGHAT and CDR2 FQNNGV. Each PCR replicate run on unsorted PBMC took in around 300 ng DNA, roughly 32,000 T cell genomes. Method: immunoSEQ multiplex PCR; TCRdb's copy keeps in-frame clones and lacks some. The sample carries hundreds of thousands of clones, roughly 79% recorded once. V usage is TRBV11-2 and J usage is TRBJ2-1, with 10 bases identical to TRBD2. The receptor's source is a woman aged 40 to 50 in good health. Some clones in this sample may be carry-over from other donors' samples. Sequenced: PBMCs. CDR3 sequence: CASSSAGGPHEQFF. The CDR3 coding sequence is TGTGCCAGCAGCTCAGCGGGAGGGCCCCATGAGCAGTTCTTC.